The rows below give T cell receptor beta chains drawn from one sample of a study of regulatory T cells in long-lasting Graves disease. TCRdb itself ran the multiplex PCR reads through MiXCR, one entry per CDR3 protein. The table lists roughly 610,000 distinct CDR3 sequences, roughly 16% of them singletons. These data were also reused for a study on T cells in Graves' hyperthyroidism and ophthalmopathy.

The material sequenced was peripheral blood mononuclear cells (PBMCs), taken at new diagnosis, from a patient treated with antithyroid drugs. Receptors were obtained from a man between 18 and 29 years old with Graves disease. Each CDR3 is given with its conserved first and last residue. The D gene is left open where the match is weak. Size tells how often a clone was seen (once, few, many) or the class of an expanded clone, and some rows leave it out.

clone size,D gene,J gene,V gene,CDR3 protein,CDR3 DNA
few,-,TRBJ1-1,TRBV5-1,CASSLEDVTEAFF,TGCGCCAGCAGCTTGGAGGACGTTACCGAAGCTTTCTTT
many,-,TRBJ1-1,TRBV30,CAWSQGVIEAFF,TGTGCCTGGAGTCAAGGGGTTATTGAAGCTTTCTTT
many,-,TRBJ1-1,TRBV27,CASSTWMNTEAFF,TGTGCCAGCAGTACCTGGATGAACACTGAAGCTTTCTTT
many,-,TRBJ2-2,TRBV30,CAWEGTANTGELFF,TGTGCCTGGGAAGGGACGGCGAACACCGGGGAGCTGTTTTTT
-,TRBD2,TRBJ2-7,TRBV3-1,CASSRGSGLAAYEQYF,TGTGCCAGCAGCAGAGGGTCCGGACTAGCAGCCTACGAGCAGTACTTC
-,-,TRBJ2-5,TRBV6-1,CASSERGRVETQYF,TGTGCCAGCAGTGAAAGGGGCAGGGTAGAGACCCAGTACTTC
-,TRBD2,TRBJ2-1,TRBV7-9,CASSQQGLAGAGEQFF,TGTGCCAGCAGTCAACAAGGACTAGCGGGAGCCGGGGAGCAGTTCTTC
many,-,TRBJ1-1,TRBV5-1,CASSPQSWGTEAFF,TGCGCCAGCAGCCCTCAGAGTTGGGGCACTGAAGCTTTCTTT
many,-,TRBJ2-1,TRBV6-1,CASRKTVSGYEQFF,TGTGCCAGCAGGAAAACGGTGAGCGGGTATGAGCAGTTCTTC
many,TRBD2,TRBJ2-7,TRBV20-1,CSAPTGTTRYEQYF,TGCAGTGCTCCCACCGGGACTACGCGCTACGAGCAGTACTTC
many,-,TRBJ1-2,TRBV12-3/TRBV12-4,CASNSPANSGYTF,TGTGCCAGCAACTCCCCGGCTAATTCTGGCTACACCTTC
few,TRBD2,TRBJ2-1,TRBV3-1,CASSQDRWGGSSYNEQFF,TGTGCCAGCAGCCAAGACCGGTGGGGGGGGAGCTCCTACAATGAGCAGTTCTTC
-,-,TRBJ2-7,TRBV5-1,CASSPSGGAYEQYF,TGCGCCAGCAGCCCGTCAGGTGGCGCCTACGAGCAGTACTTC
few,-,TRBJ1-4,TRBV9,CASSVAGSGSEKLFF,TGTGCCAGCAGCGTAGCAGGCTCGGGAAGTGAAAAACTGTTTTTT
-,TRBD2,TRBJ2-7,TRBV12-3/TRBV12-4,CASSSGGGSLDF,TGTGCCAGCAGTTCGGGGGGAGGGTCGTTGGACTTC
-,-,TRBJ2-7,TRBV20-1,CSASGATYEQYF,TGCAGTGCTAGCGGTGCGACCTACGAGCAGTACTTC
few,TRBD1,TRBJ1-6,TRBV7-2,CASSQGTGVNSPLHF,TGTGCCAGCAGCCAAGGGACAGGGGTCAATTCACCCCTCCACTTT
many,-,TRBJ1-2,TRBV7-9,CASSLAPITGYGYTF,TGTGCCAGCAGCTTAGCTCCCATAACGGGCTATGGCTACACCTTC
many,-,TRBJ2-3,TRBV2,CASSEGGAASDTQYF,TGTGCCAGCAGTGAAGGGGGGGCAGCCTCAGATACGCAGTATTTT
-,-,TRBJ2-1,TRBV7-2,CASSLAVGYNEQFF,TGTGCCAGCAGCTTAGCGGTAGGGTACAATGAGCAGTTCTTC
-,TRBD1,TRBJ2-1,TRBV14,CASSPRTGYNEQFF,TGTGCCAGCAGCCCCAGGACAGGGTACAATGAGCAGTTCTTC
many,-,TRBJ2-1,TRBV20-1,CSACQRDKSSYNEQFF,TGCAGTGCTTGCCAACGGGACAAGAGCTCCTACAATGAGCAGTTCTTC
many,TRBD2,TRBJ2-1,TRBV2,CASSELVGLAGISSYNEQFF,TGTGCCAGCAGTGAGTTAGTTGGACTAGCGGGGATCAGCTCCTACAATGAGCAGTTCTTC
many,-,TRBJ2-5,TRBV7-8,CASSLVQGGETQYF,TGTGCCAGCAGCTTAGTACAGGGTGGGGAGACCCAGTACTTC
once,-,TRBJ2-3,TRBV20-1,CSARDPGSTDTQYF,TGCAGTGCTAGGGACCCGGGGAGCACAGATACGCAGTATTTT
many,-,TRBJ2-7,TRBV5-1,CASSLERLTGEQYF,TGCGCCAGCAGCTTGGAGCGCTTAACAGGCGAGCAGTACTTC
many,-,TRBJ1-1,TRBV18,CASSHTQDLNTEAFF,TGTGCCAGCTCACACACTCAGGACCTGAACACTGAAGCTTTCTTT
many,TRBD2,TRBJ2-7,TRBV3-1,CASSQDGLAGTFPEQYF,TGTGCCAGCAGCCAAGATGGGCTAGCGGGGACCTTCCCCGAGCAGTACTTC
many,TRBD1,TRBJ2-5,TRBV29-1,CSVEVNRDRDSQETQYF,TGCAGCGTTGAAGTTAACCGGGACAGGGACTCGCAAGAGACCCAGTACTTC
few,TRBD2,TRBJ2-1,TRBV4-1,CASSRGTSGRAALYNEQFF,TGCGCCAGCAGCCGGGGGACTAGCGGGAGGGCTGCTTTGTACAATGAGCAGTTCTTC
many,-,TRBJ2-2,TRBV11-1,CASSHLRQNTGELFF,TGTGCCAGCAGCCATTTAAGACAGAACACCGGGGAGCTGTTTTTT
few,-,TRBJ1-6,TRBV19,CASSREGRSPLHF,TGTGCCTCCTCCCGGGAGGGGAGGTCACCCCTCCACTTT
many,-,TRBJ2-1,TRBV27,CASRPWTASEQFF,TGTGCCAGCAGGCCGTGGACTGCCAGTGAGCAGTTCTTC
many,-,TRBJ2-1,TRBV19,CASTIRDLVHNEQFF,TGTGCCAGTACAATCAGGGATCTGGTACACAATGAGCAGTTCTTC
few,-,TRBJ2-1,TRBV7-9,CASSLWLSGNEQFF,TGTGCCAGCAGCTTGTGGCTATCGGGCAATGAGCAGTTCTTC
many,-,TRBJ1-1,TRBV28,CASSLYPVRDTEAFF,TGTGCCAGCAGTTTATACCCCGTTCGGGACACTGAAGCTTTCTTT
many,-,TRBJ2-7,TRBV11-2,CASSFSTAYEQYF,TGTGCCAGCAGCTTTAGTACGGCCTACGAGCAGTACTTC
many,-,TRBJ1-4,TRBV2,CASSVQAVVEKLFF,TGTGCCAGCAGTGTCCAGGCAGTTGTTGAAAAACTGTTTTTT
many,TRBD1,TRBJ1-2,TRBV12-3/TRBV12-4,CASSPMTGTNYGYTF,TGTGCCAGCAGTCCCATGACAGGGACCAACTATGGCTACACCTTC
few,TRBD2,TRBJ2-3,TRBV6-1,CASRRLAETSTDTQYF,TGTGCCAGCAGACGACTAGCGGAAACTAGCACAGATACGCAGTATTTT
many,-,TRBJ2-7,TRBV28,CASSSQGGREQYF,TGTGCCAGCAGTTCGCAGGGCGGCAGGGAGCAGTACTTC
-,-,TRBJ1-2,TRBV7-3,CASSQRGGYGYTF,TGTGCCAGCAGCCAAAGGGGGGGATATGGCTACACCTTC
few,-,TRBJ1-1,TRBV9,CASSPRDGRGTEAFF,TGTGCCAGCAGCCCGAGGGACGGCAGAGGGACTGAAGCTTTCTTT
many,TRBD1,TRBJ1-1,TRBV5-1,CASSFGDSTEAFF,TGCGCCAGCAGCTTCGGGGACAGCACTGAAGCTTTCTTT
many,-,TRBJ1-6,TRBV2,CANQVSDSYNSPLHF,TGTGCCAACCAGGTTTCCGACTCCTATAATTCACCCCTCCACTTT
-,-,TRBJ1-1,TRBV9,CASSTGPGRTEAFF,TGTGCCAGCAGCACAGGCCCGGGGCGGACTGAAGCTTTCTTT
many,-,TRBJ2-1,TRBV11-2,CASSWLTRNEQFF,TGTGCCAGCAGCTGGCTCACGAGGAATGAGCAGTTCTTC
few,TRBD2,TRBJ2-1,TRBV2,CASSSPSGGVNEQFF,TGTGCCAGCAGTTCTCCTAGCGGGGGGGTCAATGAGCAGTTCTTC
few,TRBD1,TRBJ1-3,TRBV25-1,CASSEWTTGGRNTIYF,TGTGCCAGCAGTGAATGGACGACAGGGGGCCGAAACACCATATATTTT
many,TRBD1,TRBJ1-1,TRBV6-1,CASSVGQGTTEAFF,TGTGCCAGCAGTGTGGGACAGGGTACCACTGAAGCTTTCTTT